A single T cell receptor (beta chain) is shown here with its context. What it recognizes is unknown. The data stem from a study of cytomegalovirus exposure and HLA in healthy donors. As for the study in general: Samples from HLA-typed donors yielded 65 million to 90 million unique TCRs in an early data release.

CDR3 length: 15 amino acids. V lost 5 bases, J lost 4 bases, and 6 bases stayed unmatched. The germline gives CDR1 MNHNY, CDR2 SVGAGI (reference sequence). Broader study findings: Certain indistinguishable V segments, among them TRBV6-2 and TRBV6-3, were excluded.

PCR amplification relied on 60 Vbeta primers (plus 13 Jbeta primers). The assay was immunoSEQ multiplex PCR, and TCRdb's table has in-frame clones only and misses some. The profile shows about 160,000 clones, roughly 80% of them singletons. The chain is built from TRBV6-6 and TRBJ2-1, with 9 nucleotides matching TRBD1. The source is a woman aged 35 to 49 in good health and CMV-seronegative. The material sequenced was PBMCs. The CDR3 DNA follows: TGTGCCAGCAGTGGCACCGGGACAGGGTACAATGAGCAGTTCTTC. It codes for CASSGTGTGYNEQFF.